The sequence of this TCR beta chain was determined in a study of blood T cells in healthy people across ages. This CDR3 has 12 amino acids. Trimming took 6 bases from V and 8 from J; bases not matched to a gene: 3. CDR1 is DFQATT, CDR2 SNEGSKA, per germline (reference sequence). General observations from the study: It was found that TCR beta diversity correlated strongly with the percentage of naive T cells. Researchers said unsorted PBMCs prevented a conclusive naive versus antigen-experienced comparison.

This clonotype was counted a few times. The antigen remains undetermined. The individuals who served as donors were healthy Caucasians living in Russia, aged roughly 6 to 90. Sample-barcoded 5' priming and a J-beta primer mix drove a second PCR of 7 to 11 cycles. Each cDNA molecule, via a template-switch adaptor with 12 random nucleotides, was tagged. TCRdb redid the calling of the 5' RACE reads with MiXCR, one entry per CDR3 protein. The sample lists hundreds of thousands of distinct CDR3 sequences, 62% occurring once. The sequencing sample was made of blood. This receptor was identified in a young man in good health. This chain joins TRBV20-1 and TRBJ2-1; TRBD1 matches 11 bases. CDR3 sequence (DNA): TGCAGTGCCAAGGACAGGGGGCATGAGCAGTTCTTC. It yields the protein CSAKDRGHEQFF.